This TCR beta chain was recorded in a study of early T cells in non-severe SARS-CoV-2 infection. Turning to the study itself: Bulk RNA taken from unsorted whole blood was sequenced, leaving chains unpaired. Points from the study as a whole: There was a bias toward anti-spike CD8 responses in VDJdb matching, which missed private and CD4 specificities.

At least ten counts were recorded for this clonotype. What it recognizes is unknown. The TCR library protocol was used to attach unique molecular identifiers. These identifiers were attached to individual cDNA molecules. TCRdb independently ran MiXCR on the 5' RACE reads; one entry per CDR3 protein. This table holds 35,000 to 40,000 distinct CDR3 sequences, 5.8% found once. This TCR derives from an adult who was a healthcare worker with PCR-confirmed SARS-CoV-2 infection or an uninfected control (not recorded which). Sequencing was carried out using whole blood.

CDR3 sequence (DNA): TGTGCCTGGAGAGGGCCACAGGGAGTTCACTATGGCTACACCTTC. The encoded protein is CAWRGPQGVHYGYTF. This chain connects TRBV30 to TRBJ1-2; the D gene is possibly TRBD1 (6 bases). The CDR3 totals 15 residues. V was shortened by 3 bases and J by 3 bases, with 17 bases between the two germline ends. Germline values: CDR1 GTSNPN, CDR2 SVGIG (reference sequence).